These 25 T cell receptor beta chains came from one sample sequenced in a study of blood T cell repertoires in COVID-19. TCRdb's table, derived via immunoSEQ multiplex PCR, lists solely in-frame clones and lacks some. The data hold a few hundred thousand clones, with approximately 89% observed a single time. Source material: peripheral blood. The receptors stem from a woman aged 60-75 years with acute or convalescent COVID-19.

CDR3 sequence: CSAGPAGTGAYEQYF. The CDR3 region has the DNA TGCAGCGCTGGCCCCGCCGGGACAGGGGCCTACGAGCAGTACTTC. The chain has TRBV29-1 and TRBJ2-7; 10 positions match TRBD1. Losses at the gene ends were 7 bases for V and 2 bases for J; bases not matched to a gene: 11. Germline loops: CDR1 SQVTM, CDR2 ANQGSEA. CDR3 size: 15 residues.

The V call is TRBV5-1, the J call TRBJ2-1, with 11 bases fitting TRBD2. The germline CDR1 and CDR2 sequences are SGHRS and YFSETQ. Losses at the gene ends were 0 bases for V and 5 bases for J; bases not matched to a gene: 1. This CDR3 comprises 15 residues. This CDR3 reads CASSLALAGDNEQFF. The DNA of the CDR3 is TGCGCCAGCAGCTTGGCACTAGCGGGAGACAATGAGCAGTTCTTC.

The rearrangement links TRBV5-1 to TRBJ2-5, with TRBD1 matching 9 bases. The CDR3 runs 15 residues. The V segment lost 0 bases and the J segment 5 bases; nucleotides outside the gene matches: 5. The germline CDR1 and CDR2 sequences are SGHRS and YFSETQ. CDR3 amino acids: CASSLEQGALETQYF. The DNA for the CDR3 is TGCGCCAGCAGCTTGGAACAGGGGGCCTTGGAGACCCAGTACTTC.

The CDR3 sequence: CASSKDRGTGYGYTF. In DNA form, the CDR3 reads TGTGCCAGTAGTAAAGACAGGGGAACCGGCTATGGCTACACCTTC. The V and J genes are TRBV19 and TRBJ1-2, with TRBD1 matching 8 bases. V was pared by 4 bases and J by 4 bases, with 8 bases of the junction left unmatched. Germline V CDR1 and CDR2: LNHDA, SQIVND (reference sequence). The CDR3 loop spans 15 amino acids.

The CDR3 loop reads CASSADGVPGYEKLFF. The CDR3 DNA reads TGCGCCAGCAGCGCCGACGGGGTGCCCGGGTATGAAAAACTGTTTTTT. V usage is TRBV5-1 and J usage is TRBJ1-4; D unclear. This CDR3 spans 16 amino acids. Germline V lookup: CDR1 SGHRS, CDR2 YFSETQ. The V gene lost 4 bases and the J gene lost 6 bases, with 19 bases spanning the gap.

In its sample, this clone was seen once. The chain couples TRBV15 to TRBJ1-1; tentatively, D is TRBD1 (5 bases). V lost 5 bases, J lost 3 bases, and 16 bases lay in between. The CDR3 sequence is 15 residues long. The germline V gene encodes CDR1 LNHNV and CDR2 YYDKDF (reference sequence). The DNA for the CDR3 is TGTGCCACCAGCGGGTATCGAGTGGGGCACACTGAAGCTTTCTTT. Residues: CATSGYRVGHTEAFF.

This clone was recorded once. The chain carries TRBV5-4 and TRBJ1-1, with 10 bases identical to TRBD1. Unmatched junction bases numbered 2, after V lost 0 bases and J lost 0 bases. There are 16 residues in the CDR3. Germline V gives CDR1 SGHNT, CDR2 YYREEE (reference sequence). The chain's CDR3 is CASSLEGQGLNTEAFF. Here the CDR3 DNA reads TGTGCCAGCAGCTTGGAGGGACAGGGGCTGAACACTGAAGCTTTCTTT.

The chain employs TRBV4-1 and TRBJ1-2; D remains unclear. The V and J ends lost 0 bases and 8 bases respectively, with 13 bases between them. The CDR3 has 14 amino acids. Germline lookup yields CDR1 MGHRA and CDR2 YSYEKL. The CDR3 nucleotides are TGCGCCAGCAGCCAAGATCGGGAGTGGGGAGGCTACACCTTC. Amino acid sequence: CASSQDREWGGYTF.

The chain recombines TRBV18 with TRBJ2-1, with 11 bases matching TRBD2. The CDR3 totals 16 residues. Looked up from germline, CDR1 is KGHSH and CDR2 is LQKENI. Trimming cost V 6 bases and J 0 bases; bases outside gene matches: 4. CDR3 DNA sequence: TGTGCCAGCTCCCCTAGCGGGGGGAGCTCCTACAATGAGCAGTTCTTC. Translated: CASSPSGGSSYNEQFF.

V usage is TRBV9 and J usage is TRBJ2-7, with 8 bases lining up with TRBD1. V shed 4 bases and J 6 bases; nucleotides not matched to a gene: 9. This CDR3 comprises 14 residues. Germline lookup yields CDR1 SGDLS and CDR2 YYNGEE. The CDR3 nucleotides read TGTGCCAGCAGCCCCGGACAGGGTAGCCGCGAGCAGTACTTC. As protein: CASSPGQGSREQYF.

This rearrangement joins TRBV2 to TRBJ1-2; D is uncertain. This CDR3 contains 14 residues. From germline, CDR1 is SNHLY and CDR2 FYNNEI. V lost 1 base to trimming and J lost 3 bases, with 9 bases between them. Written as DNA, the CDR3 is TGTGCCAGCAGTGAAGGAGGGAGAGACTATGGCTACACCTTC. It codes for CASSEGGRDYGYTF.

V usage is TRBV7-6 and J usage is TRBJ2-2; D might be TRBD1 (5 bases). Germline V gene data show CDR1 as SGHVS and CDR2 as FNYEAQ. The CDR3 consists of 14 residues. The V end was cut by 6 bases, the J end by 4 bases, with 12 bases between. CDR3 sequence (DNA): TGTGCCAGCAGGGACACCTTGGGCACCGGGGAGCTGTTTTTT. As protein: CASRDTLGTGELFF. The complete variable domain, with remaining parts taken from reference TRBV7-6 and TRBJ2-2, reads GAGVSQSPRYKVTKRGQDVALRCDPISGHVSLYWYRQALGQGPEFLTYFNYEAQQDKSGLPNDRFSAERPEGSISTLTIQRTEQRDSAMYRCASRDTLGTGELFFGEGSRLTVL.

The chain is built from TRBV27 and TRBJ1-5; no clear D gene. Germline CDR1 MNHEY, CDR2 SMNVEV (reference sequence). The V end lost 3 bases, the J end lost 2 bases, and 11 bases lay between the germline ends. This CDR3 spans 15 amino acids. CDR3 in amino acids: CASSFSGNGNQPQHF. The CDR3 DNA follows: TGTGCCAGCAGTTTTTCGGGGAATGGCAATCAGCCCCAGCATTTT.

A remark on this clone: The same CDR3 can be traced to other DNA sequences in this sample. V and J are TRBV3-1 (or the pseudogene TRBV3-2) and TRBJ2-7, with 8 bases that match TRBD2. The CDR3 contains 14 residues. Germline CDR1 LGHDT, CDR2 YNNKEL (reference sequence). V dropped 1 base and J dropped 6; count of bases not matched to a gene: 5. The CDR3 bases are TGTGCCAGCAGCCAAGGGCTAGCGGGCGGCGAGCAGTACTTC. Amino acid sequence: CASSQGLAGGEQYF.

This CDR3 reads CASMGGNQPQHF. In nucleotides, the CDR3 is TGTGCCAGCATGGGAGGCAATCAGCCCCAGCATTTT. The rearrangement uses TRBV2 and TRBJ1-5; D gene ambiguous. The CDR3 contains 12 residues. Trimming shortened V by 7 bases and J by 2 bases, and 6 bases separated the two germline ends. The germline V gene encodes CDR1 SNHLY and CDR2 FYNNEI.

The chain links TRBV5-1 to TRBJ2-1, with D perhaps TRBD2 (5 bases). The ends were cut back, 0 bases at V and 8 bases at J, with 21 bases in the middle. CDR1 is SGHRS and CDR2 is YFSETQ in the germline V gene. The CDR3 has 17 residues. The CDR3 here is CASSLGHTGSRSDEQFF. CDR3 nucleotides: TGCGCCAGCAGCTTGGGGCATACGGGATCTCGCAGCGATGAGCAGTTCTTC.

The CDR3: CASSQVPGNTEAFF. For the CDR3, the DNA is TGTGCCAGCAGCCAAGTACCGGGGAACACTGAAGCTTTCTTT. The rearrangement links TRBV3-1 (or the pseudogene TRBV3-2) to TRBJ1-1; D gene unclear. The germline V gene has CDR1 LGHDT and CDR2 YNNKEL (reference sequence). With 1 base removed from V and 1 base from J, the gap between germline ends came to 7 bases. There are 14 residues in the CDR3.

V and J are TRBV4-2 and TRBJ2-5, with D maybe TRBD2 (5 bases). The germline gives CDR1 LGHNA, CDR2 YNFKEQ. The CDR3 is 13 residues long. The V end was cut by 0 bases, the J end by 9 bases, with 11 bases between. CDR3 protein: CASSQDRGSAQYF. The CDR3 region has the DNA TGTGCCAGCAGCCAAGATAGAGGGTCGGCCCAGTACTTC.

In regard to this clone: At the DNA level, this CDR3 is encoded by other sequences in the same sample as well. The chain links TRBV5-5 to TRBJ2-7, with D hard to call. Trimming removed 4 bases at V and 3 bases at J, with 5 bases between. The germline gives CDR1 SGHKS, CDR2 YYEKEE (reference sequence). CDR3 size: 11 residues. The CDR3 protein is CASSPGYEQYF. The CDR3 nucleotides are TGTGCCAGCAGCCCGGGCTACGAGCAGTACTTC. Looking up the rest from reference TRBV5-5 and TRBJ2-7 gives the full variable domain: DAGVTQSPTHLIKTRGQQVTLRCSPISGHKSVSWYQQVLGQGPQFIFQYYEKEERGRGNFPDRFSARQFPNYSSELNVNALLLGDSALYLCASSPGYEQYFGPGTRLTVT.

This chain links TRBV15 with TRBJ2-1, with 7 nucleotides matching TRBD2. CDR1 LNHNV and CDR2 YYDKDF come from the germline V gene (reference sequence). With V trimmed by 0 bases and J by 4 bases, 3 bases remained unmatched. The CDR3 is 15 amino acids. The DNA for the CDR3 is TGTGCCACCAGCAGAGATCGGGGAGGGTACAATGAGCAGTTCTTC. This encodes CATSRDRGGYNEQFF.

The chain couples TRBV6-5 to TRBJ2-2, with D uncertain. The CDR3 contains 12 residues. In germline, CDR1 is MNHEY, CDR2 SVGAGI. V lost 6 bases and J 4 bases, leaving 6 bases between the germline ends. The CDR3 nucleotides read TGTGCCAGCAGCCGGAGCACCGGGGAGCTGTTTTTT. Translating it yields CASSRSTGELFF.

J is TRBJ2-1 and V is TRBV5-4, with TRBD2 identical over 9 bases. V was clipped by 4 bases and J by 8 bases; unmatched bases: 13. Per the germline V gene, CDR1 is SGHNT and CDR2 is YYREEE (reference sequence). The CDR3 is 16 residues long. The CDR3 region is CASSPKLAGGLYEQFF. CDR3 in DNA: TGTGCCAGCAGCCCCAAGTTGGCGGGGGGGCTCTATGAGCAGTTCTTC.

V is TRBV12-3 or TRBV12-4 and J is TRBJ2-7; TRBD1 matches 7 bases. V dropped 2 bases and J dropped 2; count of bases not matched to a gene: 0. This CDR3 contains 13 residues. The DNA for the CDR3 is TGTGCCAGCAGTTTACAGGGGGCCTACGAGCAGTACTTC. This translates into CASSLQGAYEQYF.

The CDR3 protein is CASSLTPALGPQHF. Written as DNA, the CDR3 is TGTGCCAGCAGTTTGACTCCCGCGCTCGGCCCCCAGCATTTT. The chain recombines TRBV28 with TRBJ1-5; no definite D call. The CDR3 runs to 14 residues. The germline V gene has CDR1 MDHEN and CDR2 SYDVKM. The V end lost 3 bases, the J end lost 10 bases, and 16 bases lay between the germline ends.

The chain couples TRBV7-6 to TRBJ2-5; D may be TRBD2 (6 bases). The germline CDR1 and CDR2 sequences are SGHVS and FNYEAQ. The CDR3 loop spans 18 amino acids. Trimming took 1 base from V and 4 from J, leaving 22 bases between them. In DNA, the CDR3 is TGTGCCAGCAGCTTAGGGATCAGCGGGTTGGGGCTGGGAGAGACCCAGTACTTC. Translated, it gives CASSLGISGLGLGETQYF.